This TCR beta chain was sequenced during a study of blood T cell repertoires in COVID-19. Study context: There were acute and convalescent COVID-19 samples, and they came from the United States, Italy and Spain. PBMCs, B-cell-depleted T cells, or T cells provided the cDNA or gDNA that made up the material.

The V end was cut by 4 bases, the J end by 6 bases, with 17 bases between. The CDR3 has 14 residues. Germline V lookup: CDR1 GTSNPN, CDR2 SVGIG (reference sequence). Original data processing: It was from reference gene primer amplification that nucleated cell counts were estimated. Measured with immunoSEQ multiplex PCR; TCRdb has only the in-frame clones, and not every one. V and J calls and clone size follow that table, whereas D and trimming were derived from the DNA. The sample carries 450,000 to 500,000 clones, 70% to 90% recorded once. This TCR came from a human donor in a cohort sampled during active COVID-19. V and J are TRBV30 and TRBJ2-3, with a possible D match to TRBD1 (6 bases). Sequenced sample: peripheral blood. CDR3 residues: CAWKVRGSSDTQYF. Here the CDR3 DNA reads TGTGCCTGGAAGGTCAGGGGATCGTCTGATACGCAGTATTTT.